This T cell receptor beta chain was profiled in a study of T cells in Graves' hyperthyroidism and ophthalmopathy. Germline trimming cut 4 bases from V and 1 base from J; bases unmatched to any gene: 5. In germline, CDR1 is SGHRS, CDR2 YFSETQ. The CDR3 has 15 residues. This clonotype was recorded a few times. Its antigen is unidentified. Amplified TCR beta CDR3 regions came from RNA transcripts. HTBI primers drove first-round RT-PCR of the TCR CDR3. One entry per CDR3 protein, called by TCRdb with MiXCR from the multiplex PCR reads. Among over 300,000 distinct CDR3 sequences listed, roughly an eighth were seen once. Notes on the study in general: It was a median around 6 months before onset that the model predicted ophthalmopathy.

The chain uses TRBV5-1 and TRBJ1-1, with TRBD1 matching 9 bases. The clonotype was recovered from a woman between 40 and 50 years old with Graves' ophthalmopathy. Source material: blood. Written as DNA, the CDR3 is TGCGCCAGCAGCCCCCGGACAGGGGAGAACACTGAAGCTTTCTTT. Translating it yields CASSPRTGENTEAFF.